Listed below are T cell receptor beta chains from one sample, sequenced in a study of blood T cell repertoires in COVID-19. Method: immunoSEQ multiplex PCR; TCRdb's copy keeps in-frame clones and lacks some. The table includes approximately 260,000 clones, about nine tenths detected once. Sample: peripheral blood. The receptors derive from a man aged 55 to 69 who had recovered from COVID-19. The CDR3 runs from the conserved cysteine through the conserved F or W. The D gene is left open where the match is weak.

v_call	d_call	j_call	cdr3_nt	cdr3_aa
TRBV18	TRBD1	TRBJ1-1	TGTGCCAGCTCATACGGGACAGGGAAGGTCACTGAAGCTTTCTTT	CASSYGTGKVTEAFF
TRBV3-1/TRBV3-2	-	TRBJ2-1	TGTGCCAGCAGCCCCTACCAGGGCGAGCAGTTCTTC	CASSPYQGEQFF
TRBV19	TRBD1	TRBJ2-3	TGTGCCAGTAGTAGCCGGACAGGGATGGCAGATACGCAGTATTTT	CASSSRTGMADTQYF
TRBV6-2/TRBV6-3	-	TRBJ1-2	TGTGCCAGCAGTTATGCGGGGAGTGGCTATGGCTACACCTTC	CASSYAGSGYGYTF
TRBV27	TRBD1	TRBJ1-6	TGTGCCAGCAGGGAAAGACAGGGTAGATCACCCCTCCACTTT	CASRERQGRSPLHF
TRBV12-3/TRBV12-4	-	TRBJ2-1	TGTGCCAGCAGTTTAGAACCCCTAAAGCAGTTCTTC	CASSLEPLKQFF
TRBV15	-	TRBJ2-4	TGTGCCACCAGCTCAAATCGGGTATTAACTGAAGCCAAAAACATTCAGTACTTC	CATSSNRVLTEAKNIQYF
TRBV2	TRBD1	TRBJ1-2	TGTGCCAGCAATTCGGGACAGTCTAACTATGGCTACACCTTC	CASNSGQSNYGYTF
TRBV6-5	-	TRBJ1-5	TGTGCCAGCAGCAACCCCGGGGGCAATCAGCCCCAGCATTTT	CASSNPGGNQPQHF
TRBV19	-	TRBJ1-5	TGTGCCAGCCAGCGGGGCAATCAGCCCCAGCATTTT	CASQRGNQPQHF
TRBV5-1	TRBD1	TRBJ1-1	TGCGCCAGCAAGGGGGCCACTGAAGCTTTCTTT	CASKGATEAFF
TRBV29-1	TRBD1	TRBJ1-4	TGCAGCGTTGGGGGGACAGGGGGTGAAAAACTGTTTTTT	CSVGGTGGEKLFF